Below, 26 T cell receptor beta chains from the same sample are listed, as sequenced in a study of T-cell reconstitution after alpha-beta-depleted transplantation in children (TCRdb year 2016). The library was made by PCR. Reads for this sample came from an Illumina HiSeq 2500. To normalize quantification of the TCRbeta repertoire, the TCR libraries were built with molecular barcoding that relied on unique molecular identifiers. TCRdb reprocessed the public reads (quality trimming at Q25 with fastp, clone calling with MiXCR) and kept in-frame beta chains. Each entry is one CDR3 protein sequence, shown with its most common DNA and genes. This sample comprises hundreds of thousands of distinct CDR3 sequences, about an eighth of them detected only once. Approximately 0.8% of the sample rests with the top ten. The intended sense of this specimen's treatment or condition label: allogeneic hematopoietic cell transplantation with graft depleted of TCRalphabeta T cells and CD19 B cells.

The sample in question was PBMCs, obtained before TCRalphabeta/CD19-depleted stem cell transplant. Receptors originate from a girl aged 2 to 9 with congenital amegakaryocytic thrombocytopenia, due to receive a stem cell transplant.

This clonotype was counted ten times or more. The rearrangement links TRBV10-3 to TRBJ2-2; tentative D call: TRBD1 (5 bases). Trimming pared 2 bases from V and 5 bases from J, leaving 9 bases between. The CDR3 is 14 residues long. Germline lookup yields CDR1 ENHRY and CDR2 SYGVKD. The CDR3 nucleotides read TGTGCCATCAGTGAGAAGTCAGGGACCGGGGAGCTGTTTTTT. Protein product: CAISEKSGTGELFF.

This clonotype was found many times. V gene TRBV5-1 combines with J gene TRBJ2-1, with unresolved D. Germline loops: CDR1 SGHRS, CDR2 YFSETQ. The ends were cut back, 7 bases at V and 0 bases at J, with 14 bases in the middle. This CDR3 comprises 15 residues. CDR3 DNA: TGCGCCAGCTTTCTCCATAGCAGCTCCTACAATGAGCAGTTCTTC. Translation gives CASFLHSSSYNEQFF.

This clonotype occurred a few times. The rearrangement uses TRBV20-1 and TRBJ2-3; TRBD2 matches at 11 bases. CDR1 DFQATT and CDR2 SNEGSKA come from the germline V gene (reference sequence). Germline trimming cut 3 bases from V and 6 bases from J; bases unmatched to any gene: 8. The CDR3 contains 15 residues. CDR3 in amino acids: CSASRSSGRTDTQYF. CDR3 DNA sequence: TGCAGTGCTAGTCGGTCTAGCGGGAGGACGGATACGCAGTATTTT.

This clonotype has just a few counts. The V gene is TRBV5-1, the J gene TRBJ2-4, with D maybe TRBD1 (5 bases). Germline V lookup: CDR1 SGHRS, CDR2 YFSETQ. Trimming shortened V by 0 bases and J by 8 bases, and 6 bases separated the two germline ends. CDR3 length: 12 amino acids. CDR3 nucleotides: TGCGCCAGCAGCTTGGAGGGGCACATTCAGTACTTC. Translation gives CASSLEGHIQYF.

The chain joins TRBV20-1 to TRBJ2-5; D is unresolved. CDR1 is DFQATT, CDR2 SNEGSKA, per germline (reference sequence). The CDR3 runs 10 residues. V was shortened by 7 bases and J by 9 bases, with 12 bases between the two germline ends. In nucleotides, the CDR3 is TGCAGTGGAAGGCTCTGGGCCCAGTACTTC. It specifies CSGRLWAQYF.

Many counts were recorded for this clonotype. This chain joins TRBV24-1 and TRBJ2-1; 12 bases fit TRBD2. V shed 3 bases, J shed 4 bases, and the junction held 3 bases outside the gene matches. CDR3 length: 16 residues. Germline V gives CDR1 KGHDR, CDR2 SFDVKD. As DNA, the CDR3 is TGTGCCACCAGTGATCCAACTAGCGGGAGGTACAATGAGCAGTTCTTC. Translating it yields CATSDPTSGRYNEQFF.

This clonotype was seen a handful of times. The V call is TRBV3-1, the J call TRBJ2-1; D is unresolved. The CDR3 covers 15 residues. The V end lost 0 bases, the J end lost 6 bases, and 12 bases lay between the germline ends. Germline V CDR1 and CDR2: LGHDT, YNNKEL (reference sequence). In DNA, the CDR3 is TGTGCCAGCAGCCAAGATTTAGTCAGTGGCAATGAGCAGTTCTTC. Translating it yields CASSQDLVSGNEQFF.

The gene calls are TRBV7-8 and TRBJ2-7; D remains ambiguous. The germline V gene encodes CDR1 SGHVS and CDR2 FQNEAQ. The CDR3 covers 16 residues. Trimming removed 5 bases at V and 3 bases at J, with 20 bases between. Here the CDR3 reads CASSPITARLLYEQYF. The CDR3 DNA follows: TGTGCCAGCAGCCCTATCACCGCCCGTCTTCTCTACGAGCAGTACTTC.

This clonotype was observed a few times. The rearrangement links TRBV5-1 to TRBJ1-4, with no clear D. CDR3 length: 15 amino acids. CDR1 and CDR2 from the germline V gene are SGHRS and YFSETQ. V was clipped by 4 bases and J by 6 bases, with 16 bases between them. CDR3 protein: CASSRQLGPDEKLFF. The CDR3 nucleotides read TGCGCCAGCAGCCGCCAACTAGGCCCAGATGAAAAACTGTTTTTT. The variable domain in full, with the rest retrieved from reference TRBV5-1 and TRBJ1-4, is KAGVTQTPRYLIKTRGQQVTLSCSPISGHRSVSWYQQTPGQGLQFLFEYFSETQRNKGNFPGRFSGRQFSNSRSEMNVSTLELGDSALYLCASSRQLGPDEKLFFGSGTQLSVL.

This clonotype occurred many times. The V and J genes are TRBV7-8 and TRBJ2-3; no reliable D call. From germline, CDR1 is SGHVS and CDR2 FQNEAQ. The CDR3 is 15 amino acids. V dropped 2 bases and J dropped 2 bases, with 11 bases sitting between them. CDR3 DNA: TGTGCCAGCAGCTTAATGAGAGAACACACAGATACGCAGTATTTT. It translates to CASSLMREHTDTQYF.

In this sample, this clonotype turned up a few times. V and J are TRBV10-3 and TRBJ2-5, with D perhaps matching TRBD1 or TRBD2 (5 bases each). Per the germline V gene, CDR1 is ENHRY and CDR2 is SYGVKD. The CDR3 consists of 16 residues. V was shortened by 8 bases and J by 0 bases, with 19 bases between the two germline ends. The CDR3 bases are TGTGCCATCCCTGGGGGACCGACAGTAGACCAAGAGACCCAGTACTTC. Its translation: CAIPGGPTVDQETQYF.

There are a few counts of this clonotype. V usage is TRBV20-1 and J usage is TRBJ2-1; D ambiguous. The CDR3 contains 14 residues. Germline V CDR1 and CDR2: DFQATT, SNEGSKA (reference sequence). Trimming shortened V by 6 bases and J by 5 bases, and 17 bases separated the two germline ends. CDR3 in amino acids: CSARRRIGDNEQFF. The CDR3 nucleotides read TGCAGTGCGAGAAGACGGATAGGAGACAATGAGCAGTTCTTC.

J is TRBJ2-1 and V is TRBV6-5; 9 positions match TRBD2. This CDR3 is built from 16 residues. The V gene end was trimmed by 0 bases and the J gene end by 6 bases; junction bases not matched to a gene: 6. Per germline, CDR1 MNHEY and CDR2 SVGAGI. The chain's CDR3 is CASSYSSQRGANEQFF. The DNA for the CDR3 is TGTGCCAGCAGTTACTCGAGCCAGCGGGGGGCCAATGAGCAGTTCTTC.

This clonotype was seen many times. This chain links TRBV10-2 with TRBJ2-3; 11 nucleotides match TRBD2. V gave up 6 bases and J gave up 4 bases; unmatched junction bases: 15. The CDR3 is 18 residues long. Germline V gene data show CDR1 as WSHSY and CDR2 as SAAADI. The CDR3 nucleotides are TGCGCCAGCAGACTAGCGGGAGTCGGTCAGGGCGCGGCAGATACGCAGTATTTT. Amino acids: CASRLAGVGQGAADTQYF.

With respect to this clonotype: An end of the junction does not agree with germline; a read error may underlie this. The V gene is TRBV20-1, the J gene TRBJ1-4; 9 nucleotides agree with TRBD1. CDR3 length: 14 residues. The germline V gene has CDR1 DFQATT and CDR2 SNEGSKA (reference sequence). The CDR3 sequence: CSVVPGQGDEKQFF. CDR3 DNA: TGCAGTGTAGTCCCGGGACAGGGCGATGAAAAACAGTTTTTT.

This clonotype showed up many times. The chain employs TRBV12-3 or TRBV12-4 and TRBJ2-2, with 7 bases that match TRBD1. This CDR3 comprises 14 residues. The V segment lost 5 bases and the J segment 6 bases; nucleotides outside the gene matches: 6. This chain's CDR3 is CASSPDRAAGELFF. The DNA of the CDR3 is TGTGCCAGCAGTCCAGACAGGGCAGCCGGGGAGCTGTTTTTT.

The chain employs TRBV12-3 or TRBV12-4 and TRBJ2-3; D unclear. Trimming shortened V by 2 bases and J by 4 bases, and 7 bases separated the two germline ends. The CDR3 is 13 amino acids. The CDR3 here is CASSLMSSDTQYF. CDR3 nucleotide sequence: TGTGCCAGCAGTTTAATGAGTTCAGATACGCAGTATTTT.

The genes are TRBV29-1 and TRBJ1-4; D is unclear. Trimming left V 1 base short and J 4 bases short, with 10 bases between. The CDR3 totals 14 residues. Germline assignment: CDR1 SQVTM and CDR2 ANQGSEA. CDR3 amino acids: CSVEAAGHNEKLFF. CDR3 DNA sequence: TGCAGCGTTGAAGCGGCCGGTCATAATGAAAAACTGTTTTTT.

This chain links TRBV29-1 with TRBJ1-2, with D hard to call. Germline assignment: CDR1 SQVTM and CDR2 ANQGSEA. V lost 4 bases to trimming and J lost 2 bases, with 20 bases between them. The CDR3 length is 16 residues. CDR3: CSVVSPLSWANYGYTF. DNA for the CDR3: TGCAGCGTTGTCAGTCCATTAAGTTGGGCAAACTATGGCTACACCTTC.

The chain combines TRBV12-3 or TRBV12-4 with TRBJ2-7, with D possibly matching TRBD2 (7 bases). The CDR3 runs to 15 residues. Trimming stripped 3 bases from V and 4 bases from J, with 16 bases between. The CDR3 sequence: CASSFRGAVGYEQYF. DNA for the CDR3: TGTGCCAGCAGTTTTCGGGGGGCCGTGGGATACGAGCAGTACTTC.

The rearrangement links TRBV20-1 to TRBJ1-2, with no clear D. CDR3 length: 15 residues. V was shortened by 0 bases and J by 6 bases, with 17 bases between the two germline ends. From germline, CDR1 is DFQATT and CDR2 SNEGSKA (reference sequence). The CDR3 region is CSARDQASPGDGYTF. In DNA, the CDR3 is TGCAGTGCTAGAGATCAAGCCTCCCCGGGAGATGGCTACACCTTC.

A few counts support this clonotype. The chain recombines TRBV20-1 with TRBJ2-1, with 10 bases lining up with TRBD2. CDR1 and CDR2 (germline): DFQATT, SNEGSKA (reference sequence). J was trimmed by 14 bases and V by 0 bases; bases with no gene match: 13. The CDR3 is 15 residues long. The CDR3 DNA is TGCAGTGCTAGAGATCTAAGTAGCGGGAGGTTTGGGGAGTTCTTC. Translated: CSARDLSSGRFGEFF.

The rearrangement joins TRBV11-1 to TRBJ2-5; TRBD2 aligns across 9 bases. The CDR3 runs 15 residues. The J segment lost 6 bases and the V segment lost 3 bases, leaving 8 bases of the junction unmatched. CDR1 is SGHAT and CDR2 is FQDESV in the germline V gene (reference sequence). CDR3 nucleotides: TGTGCCAGCAGCTTCGAAGGGACTAGCACGCAGACCCAGTACTTC. Its translation: CASSFEGTSTQTQYF.

The V gene is TRBV20-1, the J gene TRBJ2-5, with D possibly TRBD2 on 5 matching bases. CDR1 DFQATT and CDR2 SNEGSKA come from the germline V gene (reference sequence). V shed 6 bases and J shed 1 base, with 12 bases lying between them. The CDR3 consists of 13 residues. The CDR3 spells CSAHTGIQETQYF. The CDR3 DNA reads TGCAGTGCCCATACGGGAATCCAAGAGACCCAGTACTTC.

Details on this clonotype: One base away lies a much larger clone, so this may be a sequencing read error. The chain links TRBV4-2 to TRBJ2-2, with D possibly matching TRBD2 (6 bases). Germline lookup yields CDR1 LGHNA and CDR2 YNFKEQ. The CDR3 extends over 14 amino acids. This CDR3 reads CASCQGEATGELFF. In nucleotides, the CDR3 is TGTGCCAGCTGCCAAGGGGAGGCAACCGGGGAGCTGTTTTTT.

This clonotype was observed a few times. For the CDR3, the DNA is TGTGCCAGCAGCCAAGGGTGGGGTCTCTACGGCTACACCTTC. Its protein product is CASSQGWGLYGYTF. The chain carries TRBV3-1 and TRBJ1-2; no reliable D call. CDR3 length: 14 amino acids. Trimming left V 1 base short and J 8 bases short, with 14 bases between. Germline V CDR1 and CDR2: LGHDT, YNNKEL (reference sequence).